Below, one TCR beta chain is given with its context. At one of its ends the junction is not consistent with the germline gene, which may arise from a read error. The source of the sample is a study of tumor-infiltrating lymphocytes in primary liver carcinoma. This CDR3 region has 16 residues. Per the germline V gene, CDR1 is SGHAT and CDR2 is FQNNGV. The authors made TCR beta cDNA from approximately 500 ng total RNA with a constant-region primer. Three nested multiplex PCR rounds of slightly modified ARM-PCR generated TCR beta libraries. TRBV1-TRBV30 forward primers paired with a C-beta reverse primer were used in the first two PCR rounds, which ran approximately 10 cycles each. From the multiplex PCR reads, TCRdb called clonotypes with MiXCR, one entry per CDR3 protein. This table has 60,000 to 90,000 distinct CDR3 sequences, over 60% appearing once. Both RNA and DNA were isolated together from about 20-30 mg of bulk tissue that had not been sorted. Each tumor was sampled at four poles and its centre.

This clonotype was obtained from a man aged 35-49 years with primary liver carcinoma and hepatitis B virus infection. V usage is TRBV11-2 and J usage is TRBJ2-2; D tentatively fits TRBD1 or TRBD2 (6 bases each). The sequenced sample consisted of liver tumor tissue from sampling region 4. Subset: tumor region T4, right-lateral pole. In DNA, the CDR3 is TGTGCCAGCAGCTCAGTGGCGCTAGGGGGAACCGGGGGGCTGTTTTTT. Its protein is CASSSVALGGTGGLFF.